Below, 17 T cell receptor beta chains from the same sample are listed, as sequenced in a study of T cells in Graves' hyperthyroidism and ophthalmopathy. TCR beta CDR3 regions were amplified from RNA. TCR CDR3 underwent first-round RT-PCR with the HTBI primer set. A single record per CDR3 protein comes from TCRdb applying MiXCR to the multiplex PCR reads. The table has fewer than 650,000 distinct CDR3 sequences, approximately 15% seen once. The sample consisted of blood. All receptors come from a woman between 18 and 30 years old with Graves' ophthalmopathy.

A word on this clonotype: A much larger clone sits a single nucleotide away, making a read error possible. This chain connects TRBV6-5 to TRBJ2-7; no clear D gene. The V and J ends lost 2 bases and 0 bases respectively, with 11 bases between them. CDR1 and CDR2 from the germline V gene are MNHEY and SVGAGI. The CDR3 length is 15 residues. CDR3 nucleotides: TGTGCCAGCAGTTACCTGGAGACCAGCTCCTACGAGCAGTACTTC. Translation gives CASSYLETSSYEQYF.

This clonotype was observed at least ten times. For the CDR3, the DNA is TGCAGTGCTAGTTTCAGCGCCACAGATACGCAGTATTTT. Protein product: CSASFSATDTQYF. The V and J genes are TRBV20-1 and TRBJ2-3, with D uncertain. V was cut by 3 bases and J by 2 bases, with 9 bases left in between. The germline gives CDR1 DFQATT, CDR2 SNEGSKA (reference sequence). The CDR3 is made up of 13 amino acids.

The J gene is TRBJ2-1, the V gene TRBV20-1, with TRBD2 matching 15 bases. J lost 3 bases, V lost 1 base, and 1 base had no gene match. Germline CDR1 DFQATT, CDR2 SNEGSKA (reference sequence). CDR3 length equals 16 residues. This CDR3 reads CSARGTSGGDYNEQFF. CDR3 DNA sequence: TGCAGTGCTAGAGGGACTAGCGGGGGGGACTACAATGAGCAGTTCTTC.

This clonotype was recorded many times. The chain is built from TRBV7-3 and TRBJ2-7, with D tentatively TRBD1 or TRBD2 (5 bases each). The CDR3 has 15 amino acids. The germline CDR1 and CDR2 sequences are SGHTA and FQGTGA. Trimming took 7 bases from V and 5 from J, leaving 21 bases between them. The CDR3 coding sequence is TGTGCCAGCACCCCCGGCCCGGGACCAAATAACGAGCAGTACTTC. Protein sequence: CASTPGPGPNNEQYF.

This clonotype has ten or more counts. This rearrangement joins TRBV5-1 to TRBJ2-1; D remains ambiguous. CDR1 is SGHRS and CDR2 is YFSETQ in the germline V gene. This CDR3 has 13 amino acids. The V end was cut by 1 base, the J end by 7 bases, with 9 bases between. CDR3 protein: CASSLYVENEQFF. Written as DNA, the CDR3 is TGCGCCAGCAGCTTGTATGTGGAGAATGAGCAGTTCTTC.

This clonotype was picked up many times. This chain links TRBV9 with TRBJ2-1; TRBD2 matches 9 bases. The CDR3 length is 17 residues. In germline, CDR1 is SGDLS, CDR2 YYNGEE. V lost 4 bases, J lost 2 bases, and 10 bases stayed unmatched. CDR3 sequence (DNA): TGTGCCAGCAGCCTCCGCTCGACTAGCGGCCCCTACAATGAGCAGTTCTTC. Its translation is CASSLRSTSGPYNEQFF.

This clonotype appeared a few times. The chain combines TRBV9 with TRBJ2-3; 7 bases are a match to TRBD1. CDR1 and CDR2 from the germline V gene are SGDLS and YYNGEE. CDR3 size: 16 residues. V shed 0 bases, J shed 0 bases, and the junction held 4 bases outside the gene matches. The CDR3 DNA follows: TGTGCCAGCAGCGTAGTAGGGGGCTCTAGCACAGATACGCAGTATTTT. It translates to CASSVVGGSSTDTQYF.

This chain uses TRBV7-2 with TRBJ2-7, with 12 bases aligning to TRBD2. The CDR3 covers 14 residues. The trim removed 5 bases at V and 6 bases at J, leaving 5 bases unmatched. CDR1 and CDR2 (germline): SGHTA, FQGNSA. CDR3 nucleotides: TGTGCCAGCAGCGGCGCTAGCGGGAGGGGCGAGCAGTACTTC. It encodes CASSGASGRGEQYF.

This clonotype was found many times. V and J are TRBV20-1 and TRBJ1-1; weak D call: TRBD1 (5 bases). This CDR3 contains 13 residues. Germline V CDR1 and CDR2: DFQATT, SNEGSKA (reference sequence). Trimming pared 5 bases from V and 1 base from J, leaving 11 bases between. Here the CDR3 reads CSAFGTENTEAFF. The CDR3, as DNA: TGCAGTGCTTTCGGGACGGAGAACACTGAAGCTTTCTTT.

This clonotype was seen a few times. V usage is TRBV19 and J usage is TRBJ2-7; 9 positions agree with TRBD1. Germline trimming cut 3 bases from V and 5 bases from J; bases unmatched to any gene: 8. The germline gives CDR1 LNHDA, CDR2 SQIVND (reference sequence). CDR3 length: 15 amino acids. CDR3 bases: TGTGCCAGTAGTATGGGACAGGGACCGACGAACGAGCAGTACTTC. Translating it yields CASSMGQGPTNEQYF.

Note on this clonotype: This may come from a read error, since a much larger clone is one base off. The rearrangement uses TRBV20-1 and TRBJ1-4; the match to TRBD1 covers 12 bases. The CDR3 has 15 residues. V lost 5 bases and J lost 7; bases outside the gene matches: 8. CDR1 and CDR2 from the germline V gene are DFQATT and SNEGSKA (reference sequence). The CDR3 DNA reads TGCAGTGCTGGCTACGGGACAGGGGGCCGTGAAAAACTGTTTTTT. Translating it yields CSAGYGTGGREKLFF.

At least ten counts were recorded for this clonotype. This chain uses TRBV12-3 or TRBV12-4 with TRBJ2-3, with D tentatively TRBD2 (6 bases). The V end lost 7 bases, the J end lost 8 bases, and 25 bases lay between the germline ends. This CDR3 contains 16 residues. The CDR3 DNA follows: TGTGCCAGCACCCCCGTCGGGGGAACGGGCGAGGGTACGCAGTATTTT. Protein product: CASTPVGGTGEGTQYF.

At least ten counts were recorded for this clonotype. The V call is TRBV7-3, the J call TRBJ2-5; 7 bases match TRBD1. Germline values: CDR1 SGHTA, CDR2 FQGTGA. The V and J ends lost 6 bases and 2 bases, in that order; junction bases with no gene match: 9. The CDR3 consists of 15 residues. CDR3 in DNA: TGTGCCAGCAGTTCAACCGGGACAGCGCAAGAGACCCAGTACTTC. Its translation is CASSSTGTAQETQYF.

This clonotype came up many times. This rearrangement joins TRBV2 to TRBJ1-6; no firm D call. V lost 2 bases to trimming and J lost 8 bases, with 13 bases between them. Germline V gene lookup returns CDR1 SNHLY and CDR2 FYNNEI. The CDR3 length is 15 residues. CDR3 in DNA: TGTGCCAGCAGTGAACTGGCACCCCCTGATTCACCCCTCCACTTT. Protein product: CASSELAPPDSPLHF.

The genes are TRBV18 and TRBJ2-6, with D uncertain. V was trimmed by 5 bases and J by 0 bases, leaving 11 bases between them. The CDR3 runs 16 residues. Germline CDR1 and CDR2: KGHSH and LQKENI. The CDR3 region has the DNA TGTGCCAGCTCATACGGTTCGGGCTCTGGGGCCAACGTCCTGACTTTC. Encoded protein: CASSYGSGSGANVLTF.

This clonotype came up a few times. In DNA, the CDR3 is TGTGCCAGCAGCTTGGGACAGGGGGACCCCATGGAGCGGAGCTCCTACGAGCAGTACTTC. It encodes CASSLGQGDPMERSSYEQYF. The chain combines TRBV11-3 with TRBJ2-7; 11 nucleotides agree with TRBD1. Germline V gene data show CDR1 as SGHNT and CDR2 as YENEEA. J lost 0 bases, V lost 3 bases, and 16 bases had no gene match. The CDR3 is made up of 20 amino acids.

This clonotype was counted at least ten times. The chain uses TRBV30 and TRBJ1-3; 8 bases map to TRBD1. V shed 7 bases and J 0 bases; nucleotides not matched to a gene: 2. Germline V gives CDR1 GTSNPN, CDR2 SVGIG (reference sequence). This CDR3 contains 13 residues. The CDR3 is CALDRASGNTIYF. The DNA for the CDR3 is TGTGCCTTGGACAGGGCCTCTGGAAACACCATATATTTT.